A selection of T cell receptor beta chains follows, all from one sample in a study of cytomegalovirus exposure and HLA in healthy donors. Sequencing used immunoSEQ multiplex PCR; TCRdb keeps in-frame clones, though not all of them. The sample lists around 160,000 clones, 80% occurring once. Sequenced: PBMCs. These TCRs come from a man between 18 and 29 years old in good health and CMV-seropositive. The CDR3 runs from the conserved cysteine through the conserved F or W. A D gene is named only where the DNA matches it firmly. A clone size is listed for some rows: how often the clone was seen (once, few, many), or a class if it is expanded.

- | TRBD2 | TRBJ2-3 | TRBV7-2 | TGTGCCAGCAGCTTGGGGGGACTAGCGGATACAGATACGCAGTATTTT | CASSLGGLADTDTQYF
- | - | TRBJ2-1 | TRBV2 | TGTGCCAGCAGTGGACCTGAGAACAGGTATGAGCAGTTCTTC | CASSGPENRYEQFF
- | - | TRBJ2-1 | TRBV2 | TGTGCCAGCAGTGTGAGGCCAATCTACAATGAGCAGTTCTTC | CASSVRPIYNEQFF
- | - | TRBJ1-1 | TRBV6-5 | TGTGCCAGCAGTTACTCACAGTCGAACACTGAAGCTTTCTTT | CASSYSQSNTEAFF
- | - | TRBJ1-5 | TRBV5-1 | TGCGCCAGCAGCTACAACGGAGGTAGCAATCAGCCCCAGCATTTT | CASSYNGGSNQPQHF
few | - | TRBJ1-4 | TRBV7-9 | TGTGCCAGCAGCTCCCCCCGTGGGAGGGACCATGAAAAACTGTTTTTT | CASSSPRGRDHEKLFF
- | TRBD1 | TRBJ1-2 | TRBV5-1 | TGCGCCAGCAGCTTGTTAGGACAGGGGGATGGCTACACCTTC | CASSLLGQGDGYTF
few | - | TRBJ2-2 | TRBV5-1 | TGCGCCAGCAGCTTGAAAGGGAGCGGCACCGGGGAGCTGTTTTTT | CASSLKGSGTGELFF
- | - | TRBJ1-1 | TRBV9 | TGTGCCAGCAGCCCTCGGGGCACTGAAGCTTTCTTT | CASSPRGTEAFF
- | TRBD1 | TRBJ1-2 | TRBV6-6 | TGTGCCAGCGAACCTACCGGGACAGGGACCTATGGCTACACCTTC | CASEPTGTGTYGYTF
- | - | TRBJ2-3 | TRBV2 | TGTGCCAGCAGTCATGATCGGGGGGCCGATACGCAGTATTTT | CASSHDRGADTQYF
- | TRBD1 | TRBJ2-1 | TRBV4-2 | TGTGCCAGCAAGGGGGCCAATGAGCAGTTCTTC | CASKGANEQFF
few | - | TRBJ2-5 | TRBV2 | TGTGCCAGCAGTGTACCAGGGGCCTACCCAGAGACCCAGTACTTC | CASSVPGAYPETQYF
- | - | TRBJ1-2 | TRBV6-1 | TGTGCCAGCAGTGAAAGTAGGGGGGGCTACACCTTC | CASSESRGGYTF
- | - | TRBJ2-3 | TRBV9 | TGTGCCAGCAGCGTAGTGTCAGGGAGGAGCACAGATACGCAGTATTTT | CASSVVSGRSTDTQYF
- | - | TRBJ2-6 | TRBV7-2 | TGTGCCAGCAGCTCAAGAACAGGGAATTTCCTCTCTGGGGCCAACGTCCTGACTTTC | CASSSRTGNFLSGANVLTF
once | - | TRBJ1-2 | TRBV7-9 | TGTGCCAGCAGCTTAAGTCCCCAGGGTAATGGCTACACCTTC | CASSLSPQGNGYTF
- | TRBD2 | TRBJ2-7 | TRBV28 | TGTGCCAGCAGTTTAGGCGGGGGTTACGAGCAGTACTTC | CASSLGGGYEQYF
- | TRBD1 | TRBJ1-5 | TRBV7-9 | TGTGCCAGCAGCTCGGGACAGGGGGTTAGCAATCAGCCCCAGCATTTT | CASSSGQGVSNQPQHF
- | TRBD1 | TRBJ1-2 | TRBV25-1 | TGTGCCAGCTCCTACGTCGGGGCAGGGGGCATTGGTGGCTACACCTTC | CASSYVGAGGIGGYTF
- | TRBD1 | TRBJ2-7 | TRBV11-2 | TGTGCCAGCAGCTCGATTAGGACAGGGTCGGACGAGCAGTACTTC | CASSSIRTGSDEQYF
- | - | TRBJ2-5 | TRBV4-3 | TGCGCCAGCAGCCAATATGCGGGGGAGACCCAGTACTTC | CASSQYAGETQYF
- | - | TRBJ1-1 | TRBV7-2 | TGTGCCAGCTCCACTACAGGGCAATCGGCTTTCTTT | CASSTTGQSAFF
- | TRBD2 | TRBJ2-3 | TRBV6-5 | TGTGCCAGCAGGCCGACTAGCGGGAGAACAGATACGCAGTATTTT | CASRPTSGRTDTQYF
- | - | TRBJ2-7 | TRBV6-5 | TGTGCCAGCAGCGTAGGAGGGTCCTCCTACGAGCAGTACTTC | CASSVGGSSYEQYF
few | TRBD1 | TRBJ2-5 | TRBV5-6 | TGTGCCAGCAGCCTGATCAGGGGGCGCGCAGAGACCCAGTACTTC | CASSLIRGRAETQYF
- | - | TRBJ1-2 | TRBV5-1 | TGCGCCAGCAGCACCGGGCTGGAGGGGGGCTACACCTTC | CASSTGLEGGYTF
- | - | TRBJ2-7 | TRBV18 | TGTGCCAGCTCACCGAGAAGACAGGGTCGGGGGCACGAGCAGTACTTC | CASSPRRQGRGHEQYF
- | - | TRBJ2-3 | TRBV4-1 | TGCGCCAGCAGCCAAGCCCCAGGAGGACTAGTGGGGGGGCCAGGCACAGATACGCAGTATTTT | CASSQAPGGLVGGPGTDTQYF
- | - | TRBJ2-1 | TRBV7-9 | TGTGCCAGTTCTTCTGGGGGCGTTGATAATGAGCAGTTCTTC | CASSSGGVDNEQFF
- | - | TRBJ1-1 | TRBV30 | TGTGCCTGGAGTGTAGGAAACAGGGTGGGGATGAACACTGAAGCTTTCTTT | CAWSVGNRVGMNTEAFF
- | - | TRBJ1-1 | TRBV28 | TGTGCCAGCAGCAAATCTGGGGGCGCCGTCACTGAAGCTTTCTTT | CASSKSGGAVTEAFF
- | - | TRBJ1-1 | TRBV27 | TGTGCCAGCAGTTTCAGACGGGGTAACACTGAAGCTTTCTTT | CASSFRRGNTEAFF
- | - | TRBJ1-3 | TRBV7-2 | TGTGCCAGCAGCCAAGCGGGGTACGGAAACACCATATATTTT | CASSQAGYGNTIYF
few | - | TRBJ2-7 | TRBV13 | TGTGCCAGCAGCTTTATAGGCAGGGTTTCCTACGAGCAGTACTTC | CASSFIGRVSYEQYF
- | TRBD1 | TRBJ2-5 | TRBV4-3 | TGCGCCAGCAGCATCACAGGGGAAGGGGCCCAGTACTTC | CASSITGEGAQYF
- | TRBD2 | TRBJ2-3 | TRBV5-1 | TGCGCCAGCAGACTGGAAGGCGGGGGGGCCGTAGATACGCAGTATTTT | CASRLEGGGAVDTQYF
- | TRBD1 | TRBJ1-4 | TRBV2 | TGTGCCAGCAACGATTACAGGGGGACTAATGAAAAACTGTTTTTT | CASNDYRGTNEKLFF
- | - | TRBJ1-6 | TRBV4-2 | TGTGCCAGCAGCCAAGCTGTGCGCAATTCACCCCTCCACTTT | CASSQAVRNSPLHF